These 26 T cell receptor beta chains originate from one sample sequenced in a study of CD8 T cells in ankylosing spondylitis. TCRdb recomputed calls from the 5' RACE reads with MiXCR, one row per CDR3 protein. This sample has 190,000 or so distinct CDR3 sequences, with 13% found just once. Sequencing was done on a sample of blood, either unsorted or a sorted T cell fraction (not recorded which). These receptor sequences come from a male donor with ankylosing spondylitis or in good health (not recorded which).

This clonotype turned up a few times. CDR3 in DNA: TGTGCCAGCAGTTTATGGGGACAGGGGGCGATCAAGCCCCAGCATTTT. Translated: CASSLWGQGAIKPQHF. This chain links TRBV27 with TRBJ1-5, with 12 nucleotides matching TRBD1. Unmatched junction bases numbered 6, after V lost 1 base and J lost 8 bases. CDR1 and CDR2 (germline): MNHEY, SMNVEV (reference sequence). This CDR3 is built from 16 residues.

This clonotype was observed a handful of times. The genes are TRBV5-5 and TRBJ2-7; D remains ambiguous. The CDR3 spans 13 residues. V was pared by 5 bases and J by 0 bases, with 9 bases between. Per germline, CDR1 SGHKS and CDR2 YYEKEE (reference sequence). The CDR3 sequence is CASSFDISYEQYF. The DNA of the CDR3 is TGTGCCAGCAGTTTCGACATCTCCTACGAGCAGTACTTC.

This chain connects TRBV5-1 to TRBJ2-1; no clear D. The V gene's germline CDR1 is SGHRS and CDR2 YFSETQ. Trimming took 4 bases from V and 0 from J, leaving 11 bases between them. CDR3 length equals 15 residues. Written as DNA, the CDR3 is TGCGCCAGCAGCCTCCCTCCCCCCTCCTACAATGAGCAGTTCTTC. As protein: CASSLPPPSYNEQFF.

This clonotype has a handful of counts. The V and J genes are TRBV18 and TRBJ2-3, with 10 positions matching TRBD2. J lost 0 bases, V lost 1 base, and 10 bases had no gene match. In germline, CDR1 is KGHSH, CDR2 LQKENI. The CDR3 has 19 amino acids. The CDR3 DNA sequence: TGTGCCAGCTCACCACGCACTAGCGGGGTCCTTACTAGCACAGATACGCAGTATTTT. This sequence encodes CASSPRTSGVLTSTDTQYF.

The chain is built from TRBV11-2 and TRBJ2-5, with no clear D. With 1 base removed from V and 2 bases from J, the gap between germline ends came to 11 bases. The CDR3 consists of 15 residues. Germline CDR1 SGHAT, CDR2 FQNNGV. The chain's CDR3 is CASSLGVSSQETQYF. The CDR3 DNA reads TGTGCCAGCAGCTTAGGGGTCTCCTCACAAGAGACCCAGTACTTC.

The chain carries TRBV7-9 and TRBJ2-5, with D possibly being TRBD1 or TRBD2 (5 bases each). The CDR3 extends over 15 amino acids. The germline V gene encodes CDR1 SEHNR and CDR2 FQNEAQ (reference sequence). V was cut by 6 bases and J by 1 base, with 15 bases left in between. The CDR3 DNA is TGTGCCAGCAGTTATACATGGGGGTTCCAAGAGACCCAGTACTTC. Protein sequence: CASSYTWGFQETQYF.

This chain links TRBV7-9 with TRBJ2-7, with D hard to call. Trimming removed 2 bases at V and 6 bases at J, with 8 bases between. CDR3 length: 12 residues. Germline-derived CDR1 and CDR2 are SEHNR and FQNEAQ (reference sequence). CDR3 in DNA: TGTGCCAGCAGCTTAAGCGCTGCCGAGCAGTACTTC. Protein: CASSLSAAEQYF.

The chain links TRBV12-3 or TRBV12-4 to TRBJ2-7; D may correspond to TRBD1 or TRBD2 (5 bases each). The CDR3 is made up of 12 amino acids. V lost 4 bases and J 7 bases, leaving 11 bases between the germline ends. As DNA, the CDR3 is TGTGCCAGCAGTTGGGGGTGGAAAGAGCAGTACTTC. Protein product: CASSWGWKEQYF.

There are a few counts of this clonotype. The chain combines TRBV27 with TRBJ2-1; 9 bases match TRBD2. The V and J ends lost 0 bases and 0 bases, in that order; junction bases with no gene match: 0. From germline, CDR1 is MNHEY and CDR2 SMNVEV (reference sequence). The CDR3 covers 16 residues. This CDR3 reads CASSLSSGSSYNEQFF. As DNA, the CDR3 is TGTGCCAGCAGTTTATCTAGCGGGAGCTCCTACAATGAGCAGTTCTTC.

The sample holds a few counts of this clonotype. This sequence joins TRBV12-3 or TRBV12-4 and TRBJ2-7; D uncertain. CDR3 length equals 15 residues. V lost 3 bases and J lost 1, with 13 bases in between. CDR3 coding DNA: TGTGCCAGCAGTTTCTCGATGAGTTCTTCCTACGAGCAGTACTTC. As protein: CASSFSMSSSYEQYF.

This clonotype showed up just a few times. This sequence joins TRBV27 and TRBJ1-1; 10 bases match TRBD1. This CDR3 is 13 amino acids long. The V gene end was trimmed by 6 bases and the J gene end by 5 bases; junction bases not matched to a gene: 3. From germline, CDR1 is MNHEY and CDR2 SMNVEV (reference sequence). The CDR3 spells CASSGQGVTEAFF. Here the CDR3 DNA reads TGTGCCAGCAGCGGACAGGGGGTTACTGAAGCTTTCTTT.

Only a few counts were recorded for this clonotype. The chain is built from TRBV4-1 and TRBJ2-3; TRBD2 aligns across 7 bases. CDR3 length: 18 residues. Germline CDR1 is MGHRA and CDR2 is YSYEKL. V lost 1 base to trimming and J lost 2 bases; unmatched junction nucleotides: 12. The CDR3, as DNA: TGCGCCAGCAGCCAAGCATGGGACTACTACTATCTCACAGATACGCAGTATTTT. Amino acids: CASSQAWDYYYLTDTQYF.

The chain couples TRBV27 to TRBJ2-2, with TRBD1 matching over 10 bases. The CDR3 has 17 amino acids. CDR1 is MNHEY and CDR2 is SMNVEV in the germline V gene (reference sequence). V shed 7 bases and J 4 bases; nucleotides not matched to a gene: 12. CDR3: CASNLKGQGLFTGELFF. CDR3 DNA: TGTGCCAGCAATTTGAAGGGACAGGGGCTTTTCACCGGGGAGCTGTTTTTT.

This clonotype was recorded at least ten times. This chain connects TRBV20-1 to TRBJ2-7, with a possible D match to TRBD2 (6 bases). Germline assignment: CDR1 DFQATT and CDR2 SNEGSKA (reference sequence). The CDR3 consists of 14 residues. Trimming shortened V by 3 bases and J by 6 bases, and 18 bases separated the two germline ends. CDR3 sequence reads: CSASLEGAWGEQYF. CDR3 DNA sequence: TGCAGTGCTAGCCTGGAGGGTGCTTGGGGCGAGCAGTACTTC.

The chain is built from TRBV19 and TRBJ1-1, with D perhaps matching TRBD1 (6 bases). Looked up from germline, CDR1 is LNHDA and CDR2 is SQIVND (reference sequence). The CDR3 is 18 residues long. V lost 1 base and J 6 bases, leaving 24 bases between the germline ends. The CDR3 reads CASSIGVDSSLSQAEAFF. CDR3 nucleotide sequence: TGTGCCAGTAGTATAGGAGTGGACAGCTCCCTCTCACAAGCTGAAGCTTTCTTT.

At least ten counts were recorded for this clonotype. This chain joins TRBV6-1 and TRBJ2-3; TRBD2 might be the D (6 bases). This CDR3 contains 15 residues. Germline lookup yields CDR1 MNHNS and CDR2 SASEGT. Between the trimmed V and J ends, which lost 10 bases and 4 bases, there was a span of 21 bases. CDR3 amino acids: CATKRSRGIPDTQYF. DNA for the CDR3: TGTGCCACCAAGCGGTCCCGGGGGATCCCAGATACGCAGTATTTT.

The CDR3 region has the DNA TGTGCCAGCAGTGGGGAAACAAGGGAGCAGTTCTTC. It yields the protein CASSGETREQFF. This chain joins TRBV6-6 and TRBJ2-1; D ambiguous. The germline gives CDR1 MNHNY, CDR2 SVGAGI (reference sequence). V dropped 5 bases and J dropped 10 bases, with 12 bases sitting between them. This CDR3 comprises 12 residues.

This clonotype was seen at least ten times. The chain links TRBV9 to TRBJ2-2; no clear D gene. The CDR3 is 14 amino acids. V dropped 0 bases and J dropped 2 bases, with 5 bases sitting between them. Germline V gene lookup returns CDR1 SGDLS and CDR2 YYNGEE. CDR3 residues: CASSVGGNTGELFF. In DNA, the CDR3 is TGTGCCAGCAGCGTAGGCGGAAACACCGGGGAGCTGTTTTTT.

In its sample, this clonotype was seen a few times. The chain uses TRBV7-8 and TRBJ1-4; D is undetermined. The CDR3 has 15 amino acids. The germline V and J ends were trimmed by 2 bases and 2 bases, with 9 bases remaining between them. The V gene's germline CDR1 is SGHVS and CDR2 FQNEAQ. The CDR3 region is CASSLHRRTNEKLFF. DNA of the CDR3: TGTGCCAGCAGCTTACATCGGAGGACTAATGAAAAACTGTTTTTT. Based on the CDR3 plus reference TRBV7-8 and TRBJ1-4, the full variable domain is GAGVSQSPRYKVAKRGQDVALRCDPISGHVSLFWYQQALGQGPEFLTYFQNEAQLDKSGLPSDRFFAERPEGSVSTLKIQRTQQEDSAVYLCASSLHRRTNEKLFFGSGTQLSVL.

CDR3 protein: CASSQTDNYGYTF. The CDR3 DNA sequence: TGTGCCAGCAGCCAGACGGATAACTATGGCTACACCTTC. The rearrangement links TRBV5-6 to TRBJ1-2; D is undetermined. Deletions cut 4 bases from V and 1 base from J, with 8 bases between. The CDR3 loop spans 13 amino acids. CDR1 and CDR2 from the germline V gene are SGHDT and YYEEEE.

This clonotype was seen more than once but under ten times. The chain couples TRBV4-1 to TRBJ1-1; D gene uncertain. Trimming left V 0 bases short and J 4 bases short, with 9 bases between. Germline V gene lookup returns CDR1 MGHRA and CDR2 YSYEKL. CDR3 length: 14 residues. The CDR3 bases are TGCGCCAGCAGCCAAGATGGGAGTGGCACTGAAGCTTTCTTT. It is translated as CASSQDGSGTEAFF.

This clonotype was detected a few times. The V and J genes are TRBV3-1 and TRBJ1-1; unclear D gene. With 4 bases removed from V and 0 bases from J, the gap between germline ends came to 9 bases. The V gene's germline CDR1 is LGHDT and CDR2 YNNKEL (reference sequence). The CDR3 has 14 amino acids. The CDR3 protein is CASSPTVMNTEAFF. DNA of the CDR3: TGTGCCAGCAGCCCGACTGTTATGAACACTGAAGCTTTCTTT.

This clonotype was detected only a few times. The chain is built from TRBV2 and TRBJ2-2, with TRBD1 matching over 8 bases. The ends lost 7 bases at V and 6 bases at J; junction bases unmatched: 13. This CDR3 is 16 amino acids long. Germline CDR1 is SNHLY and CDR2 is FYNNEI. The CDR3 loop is CASTTPGQESAGELFF. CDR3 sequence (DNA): TGTGCCAGCACTACCCCGGGACAGGAGAGCGCCGGGGAGCTGTTTTTT.

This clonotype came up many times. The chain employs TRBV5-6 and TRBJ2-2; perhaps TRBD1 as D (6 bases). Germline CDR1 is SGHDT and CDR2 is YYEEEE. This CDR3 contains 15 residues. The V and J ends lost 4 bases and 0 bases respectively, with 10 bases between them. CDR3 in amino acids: CASSPRGTNTGELFF. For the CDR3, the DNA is TGTGCCAGCAGCCCGAGGGGGACGAACACCGGGGAGCTGTTTTTT.

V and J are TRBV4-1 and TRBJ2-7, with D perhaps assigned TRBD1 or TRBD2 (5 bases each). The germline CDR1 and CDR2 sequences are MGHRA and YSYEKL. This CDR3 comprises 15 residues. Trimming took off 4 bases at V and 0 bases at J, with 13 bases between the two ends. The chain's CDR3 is CASSLRAGSSYEQYF. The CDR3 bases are TGCGCCAGCAGCCTCCGGGCAGGGAGCTCCTACGAGCAGTACTTC.

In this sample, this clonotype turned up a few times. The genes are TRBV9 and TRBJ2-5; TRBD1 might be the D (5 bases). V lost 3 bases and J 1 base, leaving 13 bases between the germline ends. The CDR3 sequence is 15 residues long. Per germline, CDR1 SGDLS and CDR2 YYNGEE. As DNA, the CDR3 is TGTGCCAGCAGCGATCGCAAAGGGGTCCAAGAGACCCAGTACTTC. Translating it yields CASSDRKGVQETQYF.